Sequencing of this T cell receptor beta chain was carried out in a study of early T cells in non-severe SARS-CoV-2 infection. In the study overall: The study sequenced bulk RNA from unsorted whole blood, with chains unpaired.

Notes on the study in general: Matching results from VDJdb favored anti-spike CD8 responses, leaving private and CD4 specificities undetected.

Many counts were recorded for this clonotype. Its target is not known. cDNA molecules, individually, were tagged with unique molecular identifiers. TCRdb reprocessed the 5' RACE reads via MiXCR and lists one record per CDR3 protein. Of about 64,000 distinct CDR3 sequences listed, 4.9% are singletons. The germline gives CDR1 SGHTA, CDR2 FQGNSA. CDR3 length equals 14 residues. Trimming cost V 6 bases and J 0 bases, with 12 bases left between them. The V gene is TRBV7-2, the J gene TRBJ2-7, with D uncertain. The source material was whole blood. The sequence came from an adult who was a healthcare worker with PCR-confirmed SARS-CoV-2 infection or an uninfected control (not recorded which). The CDR3 DNA follows: TGTGCCAGCAGTTTCGCAGGCGACTCCTACGAGCAGTACTTC. It codes for CASSFAGDSYEQYF.